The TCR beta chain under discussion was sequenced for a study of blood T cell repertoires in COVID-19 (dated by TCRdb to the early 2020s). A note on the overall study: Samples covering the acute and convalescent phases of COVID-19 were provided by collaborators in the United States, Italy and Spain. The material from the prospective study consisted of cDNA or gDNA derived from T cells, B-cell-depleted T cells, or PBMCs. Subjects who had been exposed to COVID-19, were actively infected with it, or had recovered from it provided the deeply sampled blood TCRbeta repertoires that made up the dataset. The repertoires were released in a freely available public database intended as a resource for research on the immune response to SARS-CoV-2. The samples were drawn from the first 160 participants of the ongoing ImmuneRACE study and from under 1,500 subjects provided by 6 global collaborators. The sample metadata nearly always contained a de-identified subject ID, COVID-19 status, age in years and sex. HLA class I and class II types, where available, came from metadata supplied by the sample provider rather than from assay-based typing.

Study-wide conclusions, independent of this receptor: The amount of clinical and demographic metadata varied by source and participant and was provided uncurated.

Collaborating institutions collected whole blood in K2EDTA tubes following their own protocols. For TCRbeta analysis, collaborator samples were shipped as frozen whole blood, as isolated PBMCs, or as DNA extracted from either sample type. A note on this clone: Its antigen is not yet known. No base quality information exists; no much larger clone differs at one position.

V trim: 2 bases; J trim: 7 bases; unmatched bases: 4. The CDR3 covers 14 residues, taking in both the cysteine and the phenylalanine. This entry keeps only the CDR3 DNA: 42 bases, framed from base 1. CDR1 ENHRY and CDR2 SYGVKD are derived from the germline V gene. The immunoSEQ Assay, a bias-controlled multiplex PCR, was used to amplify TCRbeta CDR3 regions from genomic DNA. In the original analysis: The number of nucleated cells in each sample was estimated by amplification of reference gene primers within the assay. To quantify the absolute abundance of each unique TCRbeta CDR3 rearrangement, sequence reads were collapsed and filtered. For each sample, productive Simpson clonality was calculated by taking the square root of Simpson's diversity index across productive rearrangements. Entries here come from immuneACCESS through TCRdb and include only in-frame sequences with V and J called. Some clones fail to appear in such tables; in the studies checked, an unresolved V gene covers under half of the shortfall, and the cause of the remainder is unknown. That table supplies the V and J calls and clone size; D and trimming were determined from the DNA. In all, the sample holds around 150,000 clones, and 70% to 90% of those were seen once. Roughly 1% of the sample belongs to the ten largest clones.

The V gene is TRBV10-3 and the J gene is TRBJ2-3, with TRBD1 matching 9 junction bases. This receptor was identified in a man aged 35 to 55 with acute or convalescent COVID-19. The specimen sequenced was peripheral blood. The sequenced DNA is TGTGCCATCAGTGAGGGGACAGGGCAAAATACGCAGTATTTT. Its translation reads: CAISEGTGQNTQYF.